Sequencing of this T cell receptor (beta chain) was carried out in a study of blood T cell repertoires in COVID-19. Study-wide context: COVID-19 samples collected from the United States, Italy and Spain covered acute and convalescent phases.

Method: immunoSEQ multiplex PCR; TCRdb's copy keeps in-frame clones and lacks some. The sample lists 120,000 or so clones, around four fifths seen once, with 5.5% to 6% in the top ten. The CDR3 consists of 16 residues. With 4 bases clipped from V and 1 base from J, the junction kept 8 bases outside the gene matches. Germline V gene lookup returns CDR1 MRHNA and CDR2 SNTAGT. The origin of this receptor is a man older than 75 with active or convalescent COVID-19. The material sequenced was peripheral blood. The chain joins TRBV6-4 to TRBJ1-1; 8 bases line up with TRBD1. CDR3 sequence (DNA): TGTGCCAGCAGTGTAATATCAGGGGGCGAGAACACTGAAGCTTTCTTT. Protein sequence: CASSVISGGENTEAFF.